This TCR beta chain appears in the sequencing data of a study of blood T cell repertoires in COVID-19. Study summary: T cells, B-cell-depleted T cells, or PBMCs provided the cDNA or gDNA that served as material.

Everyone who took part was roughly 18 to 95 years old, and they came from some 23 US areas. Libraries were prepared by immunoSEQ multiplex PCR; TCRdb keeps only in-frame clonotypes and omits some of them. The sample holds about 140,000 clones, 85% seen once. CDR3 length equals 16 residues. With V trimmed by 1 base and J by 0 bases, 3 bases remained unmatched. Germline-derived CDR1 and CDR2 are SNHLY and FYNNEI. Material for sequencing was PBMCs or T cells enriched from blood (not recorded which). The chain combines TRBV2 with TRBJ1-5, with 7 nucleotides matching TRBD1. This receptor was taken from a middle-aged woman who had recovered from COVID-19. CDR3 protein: CASSEDRGYSNQPQHF. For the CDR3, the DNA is TGTGCCAGCAGTGAAGACAGGGGATATAGCAATCAGCCCCAGCATTTT.